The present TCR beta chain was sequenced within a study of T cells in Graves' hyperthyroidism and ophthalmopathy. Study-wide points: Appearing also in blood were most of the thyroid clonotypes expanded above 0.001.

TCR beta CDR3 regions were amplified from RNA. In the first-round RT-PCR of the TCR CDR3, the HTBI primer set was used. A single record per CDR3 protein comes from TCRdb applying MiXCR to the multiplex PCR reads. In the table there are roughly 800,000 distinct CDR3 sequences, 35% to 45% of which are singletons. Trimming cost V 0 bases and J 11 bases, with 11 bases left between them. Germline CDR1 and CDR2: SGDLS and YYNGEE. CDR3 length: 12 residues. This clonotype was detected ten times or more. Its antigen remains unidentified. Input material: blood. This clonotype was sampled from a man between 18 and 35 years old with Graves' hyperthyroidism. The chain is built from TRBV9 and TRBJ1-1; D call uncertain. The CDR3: CASSVAEGSAFF. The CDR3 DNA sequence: TGTGCCAGCAGCGTAGCTGAAGGGAGTGCTTTCTTT.